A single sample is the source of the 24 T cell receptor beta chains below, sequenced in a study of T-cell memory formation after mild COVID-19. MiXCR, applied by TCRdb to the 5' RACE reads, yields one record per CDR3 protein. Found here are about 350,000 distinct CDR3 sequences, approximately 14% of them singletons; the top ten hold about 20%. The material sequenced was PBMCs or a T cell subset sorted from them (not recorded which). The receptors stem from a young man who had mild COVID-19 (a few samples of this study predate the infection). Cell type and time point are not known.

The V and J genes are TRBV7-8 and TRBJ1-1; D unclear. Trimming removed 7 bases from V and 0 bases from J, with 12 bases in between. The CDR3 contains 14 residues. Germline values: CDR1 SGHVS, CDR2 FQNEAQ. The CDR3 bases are TGTGCCAGCACCGCCAGTTGGCTGAACACTGAAGCTTTCTTT. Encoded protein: CASTASWLNTEAFF.

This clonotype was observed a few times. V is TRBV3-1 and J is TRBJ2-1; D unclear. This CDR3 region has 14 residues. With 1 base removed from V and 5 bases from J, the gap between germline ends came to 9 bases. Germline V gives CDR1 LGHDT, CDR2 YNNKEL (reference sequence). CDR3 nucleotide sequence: TGTGCCAGCAGCCAAGTGACCGGAAACAATGAGCAGTTCTTC. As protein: CASSQVTGNNEQFF.

The chain's CDR3 is CASSQDLEYRQETQYF. CDR3 coding DNA: TGTGCCAGCAGCCAAGACCTCGAGTACAGACAAGAGACCCAGTACTTC. The V gene is TRBV3-1, the J gene TRBJ2-5; D remains ambiguous. The CDR3 is 16 amino acids. V was shortened by 0 bases and J by 2 bases, with 13 bases between the two germline ends. Looked up from germline, CDR1 is LGHDT and CDR2 is YNNKEL (reference sequence).

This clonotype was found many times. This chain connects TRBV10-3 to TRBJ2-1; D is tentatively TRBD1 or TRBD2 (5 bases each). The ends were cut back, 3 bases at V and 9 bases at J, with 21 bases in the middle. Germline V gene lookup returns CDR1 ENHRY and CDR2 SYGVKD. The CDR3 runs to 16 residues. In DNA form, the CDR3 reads TGTGCCATCAGTGAAAGGTCCCCCCGTGAGGGGCTTGAGCAGTTCTTC. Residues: CAISERSPREGLEQFF.

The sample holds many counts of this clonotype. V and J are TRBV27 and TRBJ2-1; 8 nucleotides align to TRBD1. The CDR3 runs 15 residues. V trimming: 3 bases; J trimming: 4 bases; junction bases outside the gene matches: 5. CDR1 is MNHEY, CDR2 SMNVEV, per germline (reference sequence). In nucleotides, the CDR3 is TGTGCCAGCAGTTTGGGCAGGGGGCTTTACAATGAGCAGTTCTTC. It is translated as CASSLGRGLYNEQFF.

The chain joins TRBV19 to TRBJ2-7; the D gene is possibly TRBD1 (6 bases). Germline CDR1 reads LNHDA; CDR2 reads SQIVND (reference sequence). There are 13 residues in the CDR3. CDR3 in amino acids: CARTLSRTDLQYF. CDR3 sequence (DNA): TGTGCACGAACCCTTAGCCGGACAGACCTTCAGTACTTC.

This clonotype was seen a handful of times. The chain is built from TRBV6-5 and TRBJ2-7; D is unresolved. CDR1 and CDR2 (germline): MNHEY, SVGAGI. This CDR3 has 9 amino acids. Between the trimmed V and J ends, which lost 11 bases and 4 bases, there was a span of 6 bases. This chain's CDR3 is CAAGYEQYF. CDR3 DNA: TGTGCCGCTGGTTACGAGCAGTACTTC.

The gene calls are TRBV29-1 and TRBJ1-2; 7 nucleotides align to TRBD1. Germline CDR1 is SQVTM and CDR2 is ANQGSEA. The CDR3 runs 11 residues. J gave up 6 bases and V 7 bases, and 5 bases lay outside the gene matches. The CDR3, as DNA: TGCAGCGCCTCCGGGACAGATGGCTACACCTTC. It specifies CSASGTDGYTF.

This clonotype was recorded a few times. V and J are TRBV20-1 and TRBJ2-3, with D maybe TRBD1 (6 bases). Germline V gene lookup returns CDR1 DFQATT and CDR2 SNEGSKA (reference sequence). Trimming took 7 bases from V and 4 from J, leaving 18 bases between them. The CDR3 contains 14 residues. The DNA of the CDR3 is TGCAGTGGCCGGGTTTATGGGGGCCCAGATACGCAGTATTTT. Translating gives CSGRVYGGPDTQYF.

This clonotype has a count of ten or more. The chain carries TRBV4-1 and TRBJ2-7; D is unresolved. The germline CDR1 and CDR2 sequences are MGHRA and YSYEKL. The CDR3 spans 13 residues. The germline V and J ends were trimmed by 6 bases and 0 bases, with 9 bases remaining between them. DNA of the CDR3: TGCGCCAGCAGGGGCAGGAGCTCCTACGAGCAGTACTTC. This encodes CASRGRSSYEQYF.

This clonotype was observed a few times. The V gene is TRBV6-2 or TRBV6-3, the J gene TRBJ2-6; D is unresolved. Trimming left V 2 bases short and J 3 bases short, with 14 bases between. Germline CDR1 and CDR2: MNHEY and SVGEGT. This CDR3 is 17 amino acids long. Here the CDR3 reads CASSYRNSVGGANVLTF. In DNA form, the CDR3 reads TGTGCCAGCAGTTACCGAAATTCCGTAGGTGGGGCCAACGTCCTGACTTTC.

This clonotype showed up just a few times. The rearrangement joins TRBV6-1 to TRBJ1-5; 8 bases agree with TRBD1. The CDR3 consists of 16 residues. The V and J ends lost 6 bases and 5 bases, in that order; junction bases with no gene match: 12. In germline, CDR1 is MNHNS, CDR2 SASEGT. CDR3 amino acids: CASRNGQGLVYQPQHF. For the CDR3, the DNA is TGTGCCAGCAGAAACGGACAGGGACTAGTTTATCAGCCCCAGCATTTT.

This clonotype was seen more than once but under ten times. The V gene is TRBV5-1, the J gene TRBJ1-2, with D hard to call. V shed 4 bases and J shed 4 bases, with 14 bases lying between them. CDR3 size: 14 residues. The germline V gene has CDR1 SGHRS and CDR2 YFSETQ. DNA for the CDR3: TGCGCCAGCAGCGAGTTACAGCCGCTCTATGGCTACACCTTC. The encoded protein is CASSELQPLYGYTF. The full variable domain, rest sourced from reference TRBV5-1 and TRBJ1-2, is KAGVTQTPRYLIKTRGQQVTLSCSPISGHRSVSWYQQTPGQGLQFLFEYFSETQRNKGNFPGRFSGRQFSNSRSEMNVSTLELGDSALYLCASSELQPLYGYTFGSGTRLTVV.

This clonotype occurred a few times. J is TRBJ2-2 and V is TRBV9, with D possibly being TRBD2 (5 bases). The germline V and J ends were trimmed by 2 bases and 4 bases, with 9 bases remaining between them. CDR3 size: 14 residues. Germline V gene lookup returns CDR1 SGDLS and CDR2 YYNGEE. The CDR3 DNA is TGTGCCAGCAGCGTCGCTAGCTCCACCGGGGAGCTGTTTTTT. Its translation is CASSVASSTGELFF.

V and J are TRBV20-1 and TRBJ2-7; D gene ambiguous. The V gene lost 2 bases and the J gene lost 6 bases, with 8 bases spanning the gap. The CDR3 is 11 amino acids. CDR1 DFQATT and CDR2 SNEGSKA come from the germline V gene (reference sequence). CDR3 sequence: CSARRRLEQYV. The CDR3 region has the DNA TGCAGTGCTAGACGCCGACTCGAGCAGTACGTC.

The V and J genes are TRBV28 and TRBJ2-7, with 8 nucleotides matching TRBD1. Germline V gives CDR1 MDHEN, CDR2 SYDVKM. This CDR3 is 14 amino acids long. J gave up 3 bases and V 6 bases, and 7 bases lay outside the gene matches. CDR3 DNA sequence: TGTGCCAGCAGCTCCGGGACAGGATACTACGAGCAGTACGTC. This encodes CASSSGTGYYEQYV.

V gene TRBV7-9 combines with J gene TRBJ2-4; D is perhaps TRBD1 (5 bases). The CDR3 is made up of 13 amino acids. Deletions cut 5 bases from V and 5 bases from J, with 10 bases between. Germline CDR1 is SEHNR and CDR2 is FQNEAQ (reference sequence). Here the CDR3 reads CASSPIGENIQYF. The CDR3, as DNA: TGTGCCAGCAGCCCCATAGGGGAAAACATTCAGTACTTC.

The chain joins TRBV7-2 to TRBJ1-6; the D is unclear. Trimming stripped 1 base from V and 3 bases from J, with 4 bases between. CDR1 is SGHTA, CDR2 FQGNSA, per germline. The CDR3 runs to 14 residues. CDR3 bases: TGTGCCAGCAGCTTAGAGCGCTATAATTCACCCCTCCACTTT. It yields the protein CASSLERYNSPLHF.

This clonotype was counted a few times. Here the CDR3 DNA reads TGCAGCGCCCCCCGACAGGGCTATGGCTACACCTTC. It specifies CSAPRQGYGYTF. V gene TRBV29-1 combines with J gene TRBJ1-2; 7 bases fit TRBD1. The CDR3 runs to 12 residues. Germline CDR1 is SQVTM and CDR2 is ANQGSEA. V shed 7 bases, J shed 4 bases, and the junction held 6 bases outside the gene matches.

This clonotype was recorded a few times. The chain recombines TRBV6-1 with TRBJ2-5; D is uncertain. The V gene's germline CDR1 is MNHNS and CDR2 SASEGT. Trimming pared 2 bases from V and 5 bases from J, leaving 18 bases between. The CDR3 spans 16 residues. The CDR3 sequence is CASSESEDVWLETQYF. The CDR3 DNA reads TGTGCCAGCAGTGAATCCGAGGATGTATGGTTGGAGACCCAGTACTTC.

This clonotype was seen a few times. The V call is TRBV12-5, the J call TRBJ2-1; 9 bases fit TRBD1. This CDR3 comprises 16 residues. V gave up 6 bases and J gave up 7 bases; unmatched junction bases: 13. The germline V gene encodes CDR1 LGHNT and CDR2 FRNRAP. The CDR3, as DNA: TGTGCTAGTGGGCCCGGGGACAGGGTAGAGATTAATGAGCAGTTCTTC. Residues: CASGPGDRVEINEQFF.

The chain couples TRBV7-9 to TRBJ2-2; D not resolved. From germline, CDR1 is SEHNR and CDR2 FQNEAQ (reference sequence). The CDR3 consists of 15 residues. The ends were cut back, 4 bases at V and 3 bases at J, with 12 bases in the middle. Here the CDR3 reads CASSSGLRYTGELFF. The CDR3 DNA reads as TGTGCCAGCAGCTCCGGGCTTAGATACACCGGGGAGCTGTTTTTT. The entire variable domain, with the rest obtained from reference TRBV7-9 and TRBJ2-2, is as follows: DTGVSQNPRHKITKRGQNVTFRCDPISEHNRLYWYRQTLGQGPEFLTYFQNEAQLEKSRLLSDRFSAERPKGSFSTLEIQRTEQGDSAMYLCASSSGLRYTGELFFGEGSRLTVL.

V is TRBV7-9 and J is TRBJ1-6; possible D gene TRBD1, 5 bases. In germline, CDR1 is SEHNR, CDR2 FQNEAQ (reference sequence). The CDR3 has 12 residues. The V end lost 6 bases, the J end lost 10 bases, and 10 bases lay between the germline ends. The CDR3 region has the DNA TGTGCCAGCAGTTTACCAGGGTCACCCCTCCACTTT. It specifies CASSLPGSPLHF.

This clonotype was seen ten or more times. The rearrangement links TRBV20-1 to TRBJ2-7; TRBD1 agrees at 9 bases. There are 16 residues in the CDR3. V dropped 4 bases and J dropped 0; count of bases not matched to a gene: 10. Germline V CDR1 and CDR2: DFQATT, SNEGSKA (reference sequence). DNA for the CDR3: TGCAGTGCTACCCTTTTGGGGACAGGGAGCTCCTACGAGCAGTACTTC. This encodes CSATLLGTGSSYEQYF.